This TCR beta chain is from a study of T cell responses to AZD1222 COVID-19 vaccine. Study results and limitations: Mostly white British, mostly female donors; authors suggested clonal diversity may be underestimated. The reported proportion of spike-specific TCRs targeting unmutated variant regions was nearly half. Vaccine-related CD4 TCRs covered spike, predominating at 160-218 and 743-854.

Comment on this clone: The antigen is not known.

V was trimmed by 6 bases and J by 4 bases, leaving 13 bases between them. This CDR3 comprises 13 residues. CDR1 SNHLY and CDR2 FYNNEI come from the germline V gene. Some second doses came at about 4 weeks and others at about 12 weeks; these were pooled. Assay used: immunoSEQ multiplex PCR; TCRdb lists only in-frame clones, some missing. The data show around 120,000 clones, with 88% seen just once and around 4% held by the top ten. The clonotype was recovered from an adult who received the AZD1222 COVID-19 vaccine. The chain uses TRBV2 and TRBJ2-7; D call uncertain. The specimen was peripheral blood, collected 28 days after the second AZD1222 dose. The chain's CDR3 is CASSAPRAYEQYF. In DNA form, the CDR3 reads TGTGCCAGCAGCGCCCCTCGGGCGTACGAGCAGTACTTC.